This paragraph reports one TCR beta chain. Participants were placed into cohorts based on the clinical history they reported. The CDR3 sequence is 19 residues long. Germline assignment: CDR1 LGHDT and CDR2 YNNKEL (reference sequence). Trimming took 3 bases from V and 2 from J; bases not matched to a gene: 14. This record belongs to a study of blood T cell repertoires in COVID-19. Study information: PBMCs, B-cell-depleted T cells, or T cells provided the cDNA or gDNA that made up the material.

Data came from immunoSEQ multiplex PCR; TCRdb stores just in-frame clones and leaves some out. Here the sample spans fewer than 350,000 clones, approximately 91% being singletons. This chain connects TRBV3-1 (or the pseudogene TRBV3-2) to TRBJ1-2, with 11 bases that match TRBD1. Sequenced input: PBMCs or T cells enriched from blood (not recorded which). This receptor was taken from a woman aged 35 to 49 with acute COVID-19. CDR3 in DNA: TGTGCCAGCAGCCATTGGAGGCGGGACAGGGGGTCCCTAAACTATGGCTACACCTTC. This gives the protein CASSHWRRDRGSLNYGYTF.